The next 8 T cell receptor beta chains were all read from a single sample in a study of radiotherapy plus CTLA-4 blockade in lung cancer. The assay was immunoSEQ multiplex PCR, and TCRdb's table has in-frame clones only and misses some. The repertoire holds about 62,000 clones, with 60% to 80% as singletons. Sequenced here: peripheral blood, sampled from a patient treated with radiotherapy plus ipilimumab. Receptor source: a human donor with non-small cell lung cancer who had a complete response to radiotherapy plus ipilimumab.

The genes are TRBV19 and TRBJ2-6, with TRBD1 matching 9 bases. Germline V gene sequence: CDR1 LNHDA, CDR2 SQIVND (reference sequence). The J segment lost 0 bases and the V segment lost 3 bases, leaving 12 bases of the junction unmatched. The CDR3 extends over 20 amino acids. The CDR3 nucleotides read TGTGCCAGTAGTATCTCGGGACAGGGAGTCCTTGGCTCTGGGGCCAACGTCCTGACTTTC. Translation gives CASSISGQGVLGSGANVLTF.

V and J are TRBV18 and TRBJ2-2; 9 positions agree with TRBD2. Germline CDR1 and CDR2: KGHSH and LQKENI. CDR3 length: 18 residues. Losses at the gene ends were 1 base for V and 0 bases for J; bases not matched to a gene: 6. CDR3 sequence (DNA): TGTGCCAGCTCACCACGAACCCCTAGCGGGGCGAACACCGGGGAGCTGTTTTTT. Protein sequence: CASSPRTPSGANTGELFF.

This clone was found a few times. V and J are TRBV4-2 and TRBJ2-2; 9 bases are a match to TRBD2. The V gene end was trimmed by 1 base and the J gene end by 7 bases; junction bases not matched to a gene: 7. CDR1 is LGHNA, CDR2 YNFKEQ, per germline. The CDR3 is 16 residues long. CDR3 region: CASSQGTSGYSGELFF. The DNA for the CDR3 is TGTGCCAGCAGCCAAGGTACTAGCGGGTACAGCGGGGAGCTGTTTTTT.

In this sample, this clone turned up once. The chain has TRBV10-1 and TRBJ2-3; TRBD2 matches at 8 bases. Germline-derived CDR1 and CDR2 are WNHNN and SYGVQD (reference sequence). The CDR3 totals 15 residues. The V gene end was trimmed by 4 bases and the J gene end by 2 bases; junction bases not matched to a gene: 5. CDR3 in DNA: TGCGCCAGCAGTGGCCAACTAGCGGACACAGATACGCAGTATTTT. Residues: CASSGQLADTDTQYF.

A few counts support this clone. This rearrangement joins TRBV6-1 to TRBJ2-1; 9 bases match TRBD2. CDR1 is MNHNS, CDR2 SASEGT, per germline. This CDR3 is built from 18 residues. V dropped 2 bases and J dropped 3; count of bases not matched to a gene: 11. The CDR3 DNA reads TGTGCCAGCAGTGAACTCAAAGGGGTAGCGGGAGTCTACAATGAGCAGTTCTTC. As protein: CASSELKGVAGVYNEQFF.

This clone was observed a handful of times. This chain uses TRBV7-2 with TRBJ1-2; no clear D. V lost 5 bases and J 3 bases, leaving 19 bases between the germline ends. The CDR3 totals 16 residues. Germline values: CDR1 SGHTA, CDR2 FQGNSA. Written as DNA, the CDR3 is TGTGCCAGCAGCAAGTCGTTCGGGATGGTGGACTATGGCTACACCTTC. Translation: CASSKSFGMVDYGYTF.

The chain uses TRBV2 and TRBJ2-5, with D maybe TRBD2 (5 bases). The CDR3 extends over 13 amino acids. Trimming took off 4 bases at V and 3 bases at J, with 9 bases between the two ends. Germline V gene sequence: CDR1 SNHLY, CDR2 FYNNEI. The CDR3 DNA reads as TGTGCCAGCAGTGTGCGAGCGGAAGAGACCCAGTACTTC. Encoded protein: CASSVRAEETQYF.

The chain carries TRBV28 and TRBJ2-6; D unclear. The germline CDR1 and CDR2 sequences are MDHEN and SYDVKM. The CDR3 spans 15 residues. Trimming took off 3 bases at V and 3 bases at J, with 9 bases between the two ends. The CDR3 loop reads CASSFRSFGANVLTF. In DNA, the CDR3 is TGTGCCAGCAGTTTTAGATCTTTTGGGGCCAACGTCCTGACTTTC.